This T cell receptor (beta chain) was retrieved from a study of blood T cells in healthy people across ages. The total RNA that was extracted per sample amounted to at least 5 micrograms. Study-level points and caveats: Long-lived and aged donors differed, with more naive CD4+ cells and higher diversity in the long-lived. In older individuals, TCR beta diversity per million T cells was lower, falling roughly linearly with age.

Turning to this clonotype: The antigen remains undetermined.

A J-beta primer mix and a sample-barcoded 5' primer were used in a second PCR of about 7 to 12 cycles. TCRdb used MiXCR to reprocess the 5' RACE reads, holding one entry per CDR3 protein. The table has approximately 880,000 distinct CDR3 sequences, about 48% seen once; the top ten hold 13%. This receptor was taken from a man aged 25 to 45 in good health. Sequenced sample: blood.

The DNA for the CDR3 is TGCAGTGCTAGCCCCACAGTCCCGCGAACCAGGCATGAGCAGTTCTTC. Translated: CSASPTVPRTRHEQFF. The chain combines TRBV20-1 with TRBJ2-1; D is unresolved. Germline CDR1 DFQATT, CDR2 SNEGSKA (reference sequence). The CDR3 sequence is 16 residues long. Trimming stripped 3 bases from V and 8 bases from J, with 23 bases between.